These 32 T cell receptor beta chains share one sample of origin, sequenced in a study of shared clonotypes between healthy human individuals. Sequenced by immunoSEQ multiplex PCR; TCRdb stores in-frame clones only, minus some. This sample carries some 2 million clones, less than 95% of them seen once, and the ten largest clones take roughly 1%. Naive CD8 cells lacked CD45RO, underwent positive selection for CCR7 and left out terminally differentiated effector memory CD45RA+ cells. Sequenced input: naive CD8+ T cells sorted from blood. All receptors derive from a man aged 18 to 35 in good health.

V gene TRBV6-5 combines with J gene TRBJ2-2; D unresolved. This CDR3 has 12 amino acids. Germline CDR1 MNHEY, CDR2 SVGAGI. The V gene lost 4 bases and the J gene lost 6 bases, with 6 bases spanning the gap. The CDR3 DNA reads TGTGCCAGCAGTTTTTTACCCGGGGAGCTGTTTTTT. This sequence encodes CASSFLPGELFF.

The rearrangement links TRBV5-4 to TRBJ2-5; D unresolved. The CDR3 length is 12 residues. V lost 4 bases to trimming and J lost 5 bases, with 9 bases between them. Germline V gene lookup returns CDR1 SGHNT and CDR2 YYREEE (reference sequence). CDR3 residues: CASSPNGETQYF. DNA for the CDR3: TGTGCCAGCAGCCCCAACGGGGAGACCCAGTACTTC. Complete variable domain (other parts from reference TRBV5-4 and TRBJ2-5): ETGVTQSPTHLIKTRGQQVTLRCSSQSGHNTVSWYQQALGQGPQFIFQYYREEENGRGNFPPRFSGLQFPNYSSELNVNALELDDSALYLCASSPNGETQYFGPGTRLLVL.

V and J are TRBV9 and TRBJ2-1, with 10 bases that match TRBD2. The V gene's germline CDR1 is SGDLS and CDR2 YYNGEE. Trimming removed 0 bases from V and 8 bases from J; junction bases left unmatched: 8. This CDR3 has 16 residues. The CDR3 DNA reads TGTGCCAGCAGCGTAGCTCGCCTAGCGGGAGACGATGAGCAGTTCTTC. Translation gives CASSVARLAGDDEQFF.

V and J are TRBV9 and TRBJ2-1; 9 bases are a match to TRBD1. Germline CDR1 SGDLS, CDR2 YYNGEE. Losses at the gene ends were 4 bases for V and 3 bases for J; bases not matched to a gene: 17. The CDR3 is 19 amino acids. CDR3 residues: CASSPTGARTGVLYNEQFF. DNA of the CDR3: TGTGCCAGCAGCCCCACGGGCGCCCGGACAGGGGTTCTCTACAATGAGCAGTTCTTC.

The V gene is TRBV19, the J gene TRBJ1-1, with D uncertain. This CDR3 region has 11 residues. Deletions cut 1 base from V and 13 bases from J, with 10 bases between. Germline V gene sequence: CDR1 LNHDA, CDR2 SQIVND (reference sequence). The chain's CDR3 is CASSIGVSGFF. The CDR3 DNA sequence: TGTGCCAGTAGTATAGGTGTTTCCGGTTTCTTT.

The chain uses TRBV2 and TRBJ2-1; possibly TRBD2 for D (6 bases). CDR1 is SNHLY, CDR2 FYNNEI, per germline. The CDR3 has 16 amino acids. V was pared by 1 base and J by 5 bases, with 15 bases between. CDR3 sequence: CASSEVEGKGNNEQFF. The CDR3 region has the DNA TGTGCCAGCAGTGAAGTGGAGGGGAAGGGCAACAATGAGCAGTTCTTC.

The gene calls are TRBV7-2 and TRBJ1-1; the match to TRBD1 covers 11 bases. J lost 5 bases, V lost 7 bases, and 12 bases had no gene match. Germline-derived CDR1 and CDR2 are SGHTA and FQGNSA. The CDR3 has 16 residues. Here the CDR3 DNA reads TGTGCCAGCAAAATGGGACAGGGGGTTGGAAGGACTGAAGCTTTCTTT. Its protein product is CASKMGQGVGRTEAFF.

In its sample, this clone was seen once. V gene TRBV9 combines with J gene TRBJ2-7; D might be TRBD1 or TRBD2, each matching 5 bases. In germline, CDR1 is SGDLS, CDR2 YYNGEE. Trimming cost V 4 bases and J 3 bases, with 20 bases left between them. This CDR3 has 16 amino acids. The CDR3 reads CASSPQSWDGGYEQYF. As DNA, the CDR3 is TGTGCCAGCAGCCCTCAGAGTTGGGACGGTGGCTACGAGCAGTACTTC.

The chain links TRBV11-2 to TRBJ2-5, with D perhaps assigned TRBD1 or TRBD2 (5 bases each). The V gene's germline CDR1 is SGHAT and CDR2 FQNNGV. The V and J ends lost 5 bases and 5 bases respectively, with 21 bases between them. CDR3 length: 16 amino acids. This CDR3 is CASSNPHGLDMETQYF. CDR3 nucleotide sequence: TGTGCCAGCAGCAACCCACACGGACTGGACATGGAGACCCAGTACTTC.

This sequence joins TRBV4-1 and TRBJ2-7; D may be TRBD1 (5 bases). V was shortened by 4 bases and J by 6 bases, with 25 bases between the two germline ends. The CDR3 runs to 17 residues. Germline loops: CDR1 MGHRA, CDR2 YSYEKL. CDR3 DNA sequence: TGCGCCAGCAGCCCCCATGTAGGGGATCTCTCTACGGGCGAGCAGTACTTC. It translates to CASSPHVGDLSTGEQYF.

This chain connects TRBV5-6 to TRBJ1-1; D is unresolved. Per the germline V gene, CDR1 is SGHDT and CDR2 is YYEEEE. Deletions cut 2 bases from V and 7 bases from J, with 9 bases between. The CDR3 is 12 residues long. The CDR3: CASSFGGDEAFF. CDR3 sequence (DNA): TGTGCCAGCAGCTTTGGCGGCGATGAAGCTTTCTTT.

CDR3 region: CASDARRDLGEQYF. CDR3 coding DNA: TGTGCCAGCGACGCCCGACGGGACTTGGGGGAGCAGTACTTC. This chain uses TRBV6-1 with TRBJ2-7; maybe TRBD2 (6 bases). The V end lost 8 bases, the J end lost 7 bases, and 21 bases lay between the germline ends. CDR1 MNHNS and CDR2 SASEGT come from the germline V gene. The CDR3 spans 14 residues.

The V gene is TRBV4-1, the J gene TRBJ1-1, with D unclear. The V end lost 0 bases, the J end lost 2 bases, and 16 bases lay between the germline ends. The CDR3 spans 17 residues. Looked up from germline, CDR1 is MGHRA and CDR2 is YSYEKL. The CDR3 nucleotides read TGCGCCAGCAGCCAAGATCCCCCCCACAGTGAAAACACTGAAGCTTTCTTT. The encoded protein is CASSQDPPHSENTEAFF.

V and J are TRBV5-1 and TRBJ2-7, with D possibly TRBD1 on 6 matching bases. Germline V lookup: CDR1 SGHRS, CDR2 YFSETQ. Trimming removed 1 base from V and 2 bases from J, with 13 bases in between. The CDR3 has 15 residues. The CDR3 DNA reads as TGCGCCAGCAGCTTGAGGACAGAAGGAACCTACGAGCAGTACTTC. Protein product: CASSLRTEGTYEQYF.

The genes are TRBV27 and TRBJ1-2; tentatively, D is TRBD1 (5 bases). CDR1 is MNHEY, CDR2 SMNVEV, per germline (reference sequence). This CDR3 contains 14 residues. V was clipped by 6 bases and J by 6 bases, with 17 bases between them. CDR3 amino acids: CASSPMGPSDGYTF. Written as DNA, the CDR3 is TGTGCCAGCAGCCCGATGGGGCCGTCTGATGGCTACACCTTC.

This chain uses TRBV28 with TRBJ2-1; the match to TRBD2 covers 12 bases. The CDR3 runs 16 residues. V trimming: 4 bases; J trimming: 4 bases; junction bases outside the gene matches: 5. Germline lookup yields CDR1 MDHEN and CDR2 SYDVKM. This CDR3 is CASSSTGLAGYNEQFF. In nucleotides, the CDR3 is TGTGCCAGCAGTTCCACCGGACTAGCGGGGTACAATGAGCAGTTCTTC.

The rearrangement links TRBV6-6 to TRBJ1-1; D may be TRBD1 (6 bases). Germline V lookup: CDR1 MNHNY, CDR2 SVGAGI (reference sequence). The V end was cut by 0 bases, the J end by 4 bases, with 15 bases between. CDR3 length equals 16 residues. The CDR3 nucleotides are TGTGCCAGCAGTTACTCGAGTAAGGACAGTAGCACTGAAGCTTTCTTT. Its translation is CASSYSSKDSSTEAFF.

The chain links TRBV25-1 to TRBJ1-2, with unresolved D. V was cut by 8 bases and J by 6 bases, with 10 bases left in between. CDR3 length: 11 residues. Per germline, CDR1 MGHDK and CDR2 SYGVNS. CDR3 loop: CASAVGDGYTF. CDR3 nucleotides: TGTGCCAGCGCTGTGGGCGATGGCTACACCTTC.

The chain uses TRBV6-5 and TRBJ2-7; the D gene could be TRBD1 or TRBD2 (5 bases each). Trimming took 4 bases from V and 0 from J, leaving 10 bases between them. CDR1 and CDR2 from the germline V gene are MNHEY and SVGAGI. There are 14 residues in the CDR3. The CDR3, as DNA: TGTGCCAGCAGTTTTTCAGGGAGCTCCTACGAGCAGTACTTC. It specifies CASSFSGSSYEQYF.

This rearrangement joins TRBV4-1 to TRBJ2-3; 10 bases are a match to TRBD1. With V trimmed by 4 bases and J by 3 bases, 4 bases remained unmatched. CDR1 is MGHRA, CDR2 YSYEKL, per germline. The CDR3 runs to 15 residues. CDR3: CASSPRQGATDTQYF. Here the CDR3 DNA reads TGCGCCAGCAGCCCCCGACAGGGGGCGACAGATACGCAGTATTTT.

The J gene is TRBJ2-1, the V gene TRBV28, with 10 bases fitting TRBD2. The CDR3 covers 14 residues. V dropped 7 bases and J dropped 7; count of bases not matched to a gene: 7. Germline assignment: CDR1 MDHEN and CDR2 SYDVKM. CDR3 sequence reads: CASTLSGGSNEQFF. The CDR3 nucleotides are TGTGCCAGCACCCTTAGCGGGGGGAGTAATGAGCAGTTCTTC.

This sequence joins TRBV11-2 and TRBJ2-4, with D perhaps assigned TRBD1 or TRBD2 (6 bases each). Trimming stripped 2 bases from V and 1 base from J, with 12 bases between. CDR1 is SGHAT, CDR2 FQNNGV, per germline. The CDR3 contains 16 residues. The CDR3 spells CASSLLLGGAKNIQYF. The CDR3 coding sequence is TGTGCCAGCAGCTTACTTTTAGGGGGGGCCAAAAACATTCAGTACTTC.

J is TRBJ2-7 and V is TRBV12-2; no check of the table's D call, TRBD2, against the DNA was made. TRBV12-2 is assigned pseudogene status. This CDR3 is built from 16 residues. CDR3 sequence (DNA): TGTGCAAGTCGCCCCAGGACTAGCGGGAGAACCCACGAGCAGTACTTC. It yields the protein CASRPRTSGRTHEQYF.

J is TRBJ2-7 and V is TRBV7-2; 9 bases agree with TRBD1. The ends lost 4 bases at V and 0 bases at J; junction bases unmatched: 4. Germline V gene lookup returns CDR1 SGHTA and CDR2 FQGNSA. The CDR3 runs to 15 residues. The CDR3 region is CASSWGTGISYEQYF. Here the CDR3 DNA reads TGTGCCAGCAGCTGGGGGACAGGGATCTCCTACGAGCAGTACTTC.

This clone was counted a single time. This chain links TRBV5-4 with TRBJ2-7, with TRBD2 matching 11 bases. V trimming: 1 base; J trimming: 3 bases; junction bases outside the gene matches: 3. The CDR3 runs to 15 residues. The germline V gene encodes CDR1 SGHNT and CDR2 YYREEE (reference sequence). CDR3 coding DNA: TGTGCCAGCAGCTTGTCGACTAGCGGGAACTACGAGCAGTACTTC. It is translated as CASSLSTSGNYEQYF.

The chain combines TRBV5-6 with TRBJ2-2; D unresolved. The germline gives CDR1 SGHDT, CDR2 YYEEEE. The CDR3 runs 14 residues. The V end was cut by 6 bases, the J end by 4 bases, with 13 bases between. The CDR3 is CASTFGTLTGELFF. The CDR3 DNA sequence: TGTGCCAGCACCTTCGGTACCCTCACCGGGGAGCTGTTTTTT.

V and J are TRBV6-1 and TRBJ2-1, with a weak D call TRBD2 (6 bases). The germline V gene has CDR1 MNHNS and CDR2 SASEGT. Between the trimmed V and J ends, which lost 2 bases and 3 bases, there was a span of 17 bases. This CDR3 region has 17 residues. The CDR3 loop is CASSESMREEVYNEQFF. DNA for the CDR3: TGTGCCAGCAGTGAATCTATGAGGGAGGAGGTCTACAATGAGCAGTTCTTC.

This chain joins TRBV4-3 and TRBJ2-1; 14 positions match TRBD2. The CDR3 is 18 residues long. Germline-derived CDR1 and CDR2 are LGHNA and YSLEER. V lost 0 bases to trimming and J lost 8 bases; unmatched junction nucleotides: 9. Here the CDR3 reads CASSQDFWGLAGEDEQFF. CDR3 sequence (DNA): TGCGCCAGCAGCCAAGATTTTTGGGGACTAGCGGGAGAGGATGAGCAGTTCTTC.

This clone was seen only once. V gene TRBV5-1 combines with J gene TRBJ2-1; possible D gene TRBD2, 6 bases. V dropped 2 bases and J dropped 2 bases, with 11 bases sitting between them. The CDR3 consists of 15 residues. From germline, CDR1 is SGHRS and CDR2 YFSETQ. The CDR3 protein is CASSFGGLPYNEQFF. DNA for the CDR3: TGCGCCAGCAGCTTTGGAGGGCTCCCCTACAATGAGCAGTTCTTC.

The chain carries TRBV7-2 and TRBJ1-5; 8 bases map to TRBD1. The V and J ends lost 5 bases and 6 bases, in that order; junction bases with no gene match: 9. CDR1 is SGHTA and CDR2 is FQGNSA in the germline V gene. The CDR3 consists of 15 residues. CDR3 loop: CASSPWTGPIQPQHF. The CDR3, as DNA: TGTGCCAGCAGCCCTTGGACAGGGCCGATTCAGCCCCAGCATTTT.

The gene calls are TRBV27 and TRBJ2-1, with 8 bases identical to TRBD2. The CDR3 contains 16 residues. V lost 5 bases and J lost 0; bases outside the gene matches: 6. Germline V gives CDR1 MNHEY, CDR2 SMNVEV (reference sequence). The CDR3 reads CASSELAGSSYNEQFF. CDR3 DNA: TGTGCCAGCAGTGAGTTAGCGGGGAGCTCCTACAATGAGCAGTTCTTC.

The chain combines TRBV10-3 with TRBJ2-5; maybe TRBD1 (5 bases). The CDR3 totals 13 residues. V was pared by 0 bases and J by 4 bases, with 6 bases between. Per germline, CDR1 ENHRY and CDR2 SYGVKD. The CDR3 sequence is CAISESRGETQYF. The DNA of the CDR3 is TGTGCCATCAGTGAGTCAAGGGGAGAGACCCAGTACTTC.